Each of the 27 T cell receptor beta chains below was sequenced from the same sample in a study of T cells in Graves' hyperthyroidism and ophthalmopathy. RNA transcripts were the template for amplifying TCR beta CDR3 regions. First-round RT-PCR with HTBI primers amplified the TCR CDR3 region. MiXCR was run by TCRdb on the multiplex PCR reads, yielding one entry per CDR3 protein. The data hold fewer than 900,000 distinct CDR3 sequences, with around 20% observed a single time. Sequenced sample: blood. All receptors come from a woman in her forties or fifties with Graves' hyperthyroidism that later progressed to Graves' ophthalmopathy.

This clonotype was observed at least ten times. The gene calls are TRBV6-2 or TRBV6-3 and TRBJ2-1; D gene uncertain. Trimming stripped 4 bases from V and 3 bases from J, with 10 bases between. This CDR3 is built from 14 residues. Germline V gene lookup returns CDR1 MNHEY and CDR2 SVGEGT. CDR3 in amino acids: CASSSSPDYNEQFF. In nucleotides, the CDR3 is TGTGCCAGCAGTTCCTCTCCAGACTACAATGAGCAGTTCTTC.

This clonotype occurred many times. V gene TRBV12-3 or TRBV12-4 combines with J gene TRBJ2-7, with a weak D call TRBD2 (6 bases). This CDR3 is 13 amino acids long. V lost 6 bases, J lost 5 bases, and 14 bases lay in between. The CDR3: CASSPPGSHEQYF. In DNA form, the CDR3 reads TGTGCCAGCAGCCCCCCCGGGAGCCACGAGCAGTACTTC.

This clonotype showed up many times. The rearrangement joins TRBV2 to TRBJ1-5, with no clear D. This CDR3 comprises 12 residues. V was clipped by 7 bases and J by 3 bases, with 7 bases between them. The germline V gene encodes CDR1 SNHLY and CDR2 FYNNEI. The CDR3 reads CASKRVNQPQHF. In DNA form, the CDR3 reads TGTGCCAGCAAAAGGGTCAATCAGCCCCAGCATTTT. Supplemented by reference TRBV2 and TRBJ1-5, the full variable domain reads EPEVTQTPSHQVTQMGQEVILRCVPISNHLYFYWYRQILGQKVEFLVSFYNNEISEKSEIFDDQFSVERPDGSNFTLKIRSTKLEDSAMYFCASKRVNQPQHFGDGTRLSIL.

V gene TRBV3-1 combines with J gene TRBJ2-7, with D unclear. There are 14 residues in the CDR3. The V and J ends lost 0 bases and 1 base respectively, with 7 bases between them. The germline V gene encodes CDR1 LGHDT and CDR2 YNNKEL (reference sequence). The CDR3 coding sequence is TGTGCCAGCAGCCAAGAGGCGTGGTCCTACGAGCAGTACTTC. Translated: CASSQEAWSYEQYF.

This chain uses TRBV29-1 with TRBJ1-1; 7 bases fit TRBD1. The junction had 3 bases not matched to a gene; V was cut back by 5 bases and J by 0 bases. Per germline, CDR1 SQVTM and CDR2 ANQGSEA. The CDR3 totals 13 residues. The CDR3 protein is CSVKTGLNTEAFF. In nucleotides, the CDR3 is TGCAGCGTTAAGACAGGGCTGAACACTGAAGCTTTCTTT.

The chain uses TRBV29-1 and TRBJ2-2; 7 positions match TRBD1. This CDR3 has 15 amino acids. Germline V gene sequence: CDR1 SQVTM, CDR2 ANQGSEA. V lost 0 bases, J lost 5 bases, and 6 bases stayed unmatched. The CDR3, as DNA: TGCAGCGTTGAAGAACAGGGGTTGGGAACCGGGGAGCTGTTTTTT. Amino acids: CSVEEQGLGTGELFF.

This clonotype was picked up many times. V and J are TRBV6-2 or TRBV6-3 and TRBJ1-5, with TRBD1 as a possible D gene (5 bases). The CDR3 totals 13 residues. From germline, CDR1 is MNHEY and CDR2 SVGEGT. V was pared by 4 bases and J by 3 bases, with 7 bases between. Here the CDR3 reads CASSLTDNQPQHF. CDR3 bases: TGTGCCAGCAGTTTGACAGACAATCAGCCCCAGCATTTT.

This clonotype was seen many times. This chain joins TRBV20-1 and TRBJ1-1; possible D gene TRBD1, 5 bases. Germline V gene data show CDR1 as DFQATT and CDR2 as SNEGSKA (reference sequence). The V gene lost 3 bases and the J gene lost 6 bases, with 14 bases spanning the gap. This CDR3 comprises 13 residues. The CDR3 coding sequence is TGCAGTGCTAGGGCACGGGGCCGGGCTGAAGCTTTCTTT. Its protein product is CSARARGRAEAFF.

With regard to this clonotype: This could be a read error, since a much larger clone is one nucleotide away. V and J are TRBV3-1 and TRBJ1-2; D is possibly TRBD1 (5 bases). Germline V lookup: CDR1 LGHDT, CDR2 YNNKEL (reference sequence). CDR3 length equals 15 residues. The CDR3 sequence is CANSQDLGAPYGYTF. The CDR3 DNA sequence: TGTGCCAACAGCCAAGATCTCGGGGCCCCGTATGGCTACACCTTC.

The CDR3 here is CASRSVAGGADTQYF. The CDR3 nucleotides are TGTGCCAGCAGGTCGGTTGCAGGGGGCGCAGATACGCAGTATTTT. The V call is TRBV5-6, the J call TRBJ2-3; 8 bases are shared with TRBD1. Germline lookup yields CDR1 SGHDT and CDR2 YYEEEE. This CDR3 is built from 15 residues. Trimming removed 5 bases from V and 4 bases from J; junction bases left unmatched: 9.

V usage is TRBV20-1 and J usage is TRBJ1-5; D possibly corresponds to TRBD1 (5 bases). Looked up from germline, CDR1 is DFQATT and CDR2 is SNEGSKA (reference sequence). This CDR3 has 15 amino acids. Trimming cost V 4 bases and J 1 base, with 14 bases left between them. The CDR3 spells CSATVQGRSNQPQHF. The CDR3 DNA reads as TGCAGTGCTACCGTCCAGGGAAGAAGCAATCAGCCCCAGCATTTT.

This clonotype was seen a handful of times. This chain connects TRBV7-3 to TRBJ2-1, with a possible D match to TRBD2 (7 bases). Trimming pared 6 bases from V and 4 bases from J, leaving 13 bases between. The germline V gene encodes CDR1 SGHTA and CDR2 FQGTGA. The CDR3 spans 14 residues. As DNA, the CDR3 is TGTGCCAGCAGAAAAGAGGGGGGGTACAATGAGCAGTTCTTC. This codes for CASRKEGGYNEQFF.

This clonotype was observed a handful of times. This chain links TRBV29-1 with TRBJ2-3; D is possibly TRBD2 (6 bases). The CDR3 has 12 residues. Germline-derived CDR1 and CDR2 are SQVTM and ANQGSEA. Trimming took off 5 bases at V and 3 bases at J, with 9 bases between the two ends. CDR3 coding DNA: TGCAGCGTTTGGCGGGGAACAGATACGCAGTATTTT. Translation gives CSVWRGTDTQYF.

This clonotype was counted at least ten times. The J gene is TRBJ1-2, the V gene TRBV6-1, with 9 bases fitting TRBD1. V was clipped by 6 bases and J by 7 bases; unmatched bases: 3. The length of the CDR3 is 12 residues. CDR1 and CDR2 from the germline V gene are MNHNS and SASEGT. The CDR3 DNA reads TGTGCCAGCAGCAGGACAGGGGCTGGCTACACCTTC. It translates to CASSRTGAGYTF.

This clonotype appeared a few times. This rearrangement joins TRBV7-2 to TRBJ2-1; no clear D. The CDR3 loop spans 12 amino acids. Germline V gene lookup returns CDR1 SGHTA and CDR2 FQGNSA. Trimming removed 6 bases at V and 10 bases at J, with 13 bases between. The DNA of the CDR3 is TGTGCCAGCAGTCTCTCGTTACGCGAGCAGTTCTTC. This gives the protein CASSLSLREQFF.

There are a few counts of this clonotype. The CDR3 region has the DNA TGCGCCAGCAGCTTCTTAGATGGATTGGATGCAACTAATGAAAAACTGTTTTTT. It translates to CASSFLDGLDATNEKLFF. The genes are TRBV5-1 and TRBJ1-4; no reliable D call. This CDR3 has 18 residues. CDR1 is SGHRS, CDR2 YFSETQ, per germline. V lost 2 bases, J lost 0 bases, and 17 bases lay in between. Supplemented by reference TRBV5-1 and TRBJ1-4, the full variable domain reads KAGVTQTPRYLIKTRGQQVTLSCSPISGHRSVSWYQQTPGQGLQFLFEYFSETQRNKGNFPGRFSGRQFSNSRSEMNVSTLELGDSALYLCASSFLDGLDATNEKLFFGSGTQLSVL.

V is TRBV5-1 and J is TRBJ1-2; 10 nucleotides agree with TRBD1. V shed 4 bases and J 6 bases; nucleotides not matched to a gene: 6. This CDR3 has 14 residues. CDR1 SGHRS and CDR2 YFSETQ come from the germline V gene. CDR3 sequence (DNA): TGCGCCAGCAGCACGGAGGGACAGGGGAATGGCTACACCTTC. It yields the protein CASSTEGQGNGYTF.

The J gene is TRBJ1-2, the V gene TRBV27; 11 bases line up with TRBD1. CDR3 length equals 16 residues. Germline V lookup: CDR1 MNHEY, CDR2 SMNVEV (reference sequence). V gave up 2 bases and J gave up 8 bases; unmatched junction bases: 10. DNA for the CDR3: TGTGCCAGCAGTTTAGATCCCGGACAGGGGGCGCGAGGCTACACCTTC. Its protein is CASSLDPGQGARGYTF.

This clonotype was seen ten or more times. The gene calls are TRBV20-1 and TRBJ2-7; TRBD2 matches 13 bases. CDR3 length: 13 residues. CDR1 and CDR2 from the germline V gene are DFQATT and SNEGSKA (reference sequence). Losses at the gene ends were 5 bases for V and 7 bases for J; bases not matched to a gene: 5. The CDR3 coding sequence is TGCAGTGCTCTAGGACTAGCGGGGGTGGAGCAGTACTTC. It translates to CSALGLAGVEQYF.

The rearrangement uses TRBV6-1 and TRBJ1-2, with 11 positions matching TRBD1. This CDR3 is 14 amino acids long. Germline trimming cut 6 bases from V and 4 bases from J; bases unmatched to any gene: 4. CDR1 and CDR2 from the germline V gene are MNHNS and SASEGT. The DNA for the CDR3 is TGTGCCAGCAGGGGACAGGGGGGGATCTATGGCTACACCTTC. Amino acid sequence: CASRGQGGIYGYTF.

The V gene is TRBV19, the J gene TRBJ1-1, with D possibly TRBD1 on 6 matching bases. The V and J ends lost 5 bases and 0 bases respectively, with 10 bases between them. This CDR3 has 14 residues. The germline gives CDR1 LNHDA, CDR2 SQIVND (reference sequence). DNA of the CDR3: TGTGCCAGTAGTGCACAGGGTGTGAACACTGAAGCTTTCTTT. It codes for CASSAQGVNTEAFF.

V and J are TRBV6-1 and TRBJ2-1; TRBD1 aligns across 11 bases. The CDR3 is 16 residues long. Looked up from germline, CDR1 is MNHNS and CDR2 is SASEGT. V shed 5 bases, J shed 6 bases, and the junction held 9 bases outside the gene matches. CDR3 in amino acids: CASSSIGQGAVNEQFF. The CDR3 DNA reads TGTGCCAGCAGTTCCATCGGACAGGGGGCTGTCAATGAGCAGTTCTTC.

This chain joins TRBV18 and TRBJ1-5; 9 bases are a match to TRBD1. The J segment lost 3 bases and the V segment lost 1 base, leaving 7 bases of the junction unmatched. Germline CDR1 and CDR2: KGHSH and LQKENI. The CDR3 length is 17 residues. CDR3 in amino acids: CASSPRPGTGFNQPQHF. The CDR3 nucleotides read TGTGCCAGCTCACCACGTCCCGGGACAGGGTTCAATCAGCCCCAGCATTTT.

This clonotype was observed many times. The V and J genes are TRBV20-1 and TRBJ1-4; 7 bases agree with TRBD1. The CDR3 sequence is 11 residues long. The germline CDR1 and CDR2 sequences are DFQATT and SNEGSKA (reference sequence). CDR3 bases: TGCGGGACCAGGGGGAATGAAAAACTGTTTTTT. Translated, it gives CGTRGNEKLFF.

The CDR3 DNA reads as TGCGCCAGCAGCCAAGGGCAGGGCCTTCACTATGGCTACACCTTC. The encoded protein is CASSQGQGLHYGYTF. The V gene is TRBV4-1, the J gene TRBJ1-2, with D tentatively TRBD1 (5 bases). This CDR3 has 15 amino acids. Germline CDR1 and CDR2: MGHRA and YSYEKL. V was trimmed by 1 base and J by 3 bases, leaving 12 bases between them.

CDR3 residues: CASSQEGMGGEKLFF. The DNA for the CDR3 is TGTGCCAGCAGCCAAGAGGGGATGGGTGGTGAAAAACTGTTTTTT. The rearrangement links TRBV3-1 to TRBJ1-4; no reliable D call. V gave up 0 bases and J gave up 7 bases, with 12 bases separating them. Looked up from germline, CDR1 is LGHDT and CDR2 is YNNKEL (reference sequence). There are 15 residues in the CDR3.

This sequence joins TRBV7-9 and TRBJ2-3; D is possibly TRBD1 (6 bases). Germline V lookup: CDR1 SEHNR, CDR2 FQNEAQ (reference sequence). The CDR3 is 16 amino acids. Trimming stripped 5 bases from V and 1 base from J, with 16 bases between. In DNA, the CDR3 is TGTGCCAGCAGCCCGGGACAAACCCACGGCACAGATACGCAGTATTTT. It specifies CASSPGQTHGTDTQYF.